This T cell receptor beta chain derives from a study of T cells in women clearing cervical HPV infection. Assay used: immunoSEQ multiplex PCR; TCRdb lists only in-frame clones, some missing. This sample's table reports about 30,000 clones. On this clone itself: The read ends 3 residues early relative to the CDR3; the germline J gene fills the gap.

V dropped 2 bases and J dropped 3; count of bases not matched to a gene: 5. CDR1 and CDR2 (germline): SGHRS, YFSETQ. The length of the CDR3 is 15 residues. This sequence joins TRBV5-1 and TRBJ2-1, with TRBD2 identical over 7 bases. The sample taken for sequencing was blood buffy coat. This receptor was taken from a woman aged 18 to 75 with a cervical HPV16 infection that either progressed to CIN3+ or cleared (not recorded which). The DNA read from the CDR3 is TGCGCCAGCAGCTTTGCCGGGGGGTACTACAATGAG. Translated, it gives CASSFAGGYYNE. The whole CDR3 is CASSFAGGYYNEQFF.